The sequence of this T cell receptor beta chain was determined in a study of control samples from healthy donors and cancer patients. The data were produced by immunoSEQ multiplex PCR, yet TCRdb's version contains in-frame clones alone and is incomplete. Here the sample spans 40,000 or so clones, about four fifths being singletons. The CDR3 has 18 residues. With V trimmed by 5 bases and J by 2 bases, 14 bases remained unmatched. The germline gives CDR1 KGHDR, CDR2 SFDVKD. Sequencing used PBMCs. This chain connects TRBV24-1 to TRBJ2-3; 8 bases are shared with TRBD1. This clonotype originated in an older woman with lung cancer. This CDR3 is CATSAPPGQEGNTDTQYF. Written as DNA, the CDR3 is TGTGCCACCAGTGCCCCTCCGGGACAGGAGGGAAACACAGATACGCAGTATTTT.